This paragraph reports one T cell receptor beta chain. These data are taken from a study of OX40 agonist ivuxolimab in advanced cancers. Study in general: Participants could have had prior anti-PD-1, anti-PD-L1 or anti-CTLA-4 therapy, and less than 45% had some.

Measured with immunoSEQ multiplex PCR; TCRdb has only the in-frame clones, and not every one. The sample lists 30,000 to 45,000 clones; around 77% were seen once. Trimming shortened V by 2 bases and J by 9 bases, and 15 bases separated the two germline ends. Germline-derived CDR1 and CDR2 are SGHRS and YFSETQ. CDR3 length: 14 amino acids. This sequence was found in an adult with an advanced solid tumor such as melanoma, head and neck, liver or kidney cancer. The material was CD4+ or CD8+ T cells sorted from blood, obtained in a trial of the OX40 agonist ivuxolimab. The chain recombines TRBV5-1 with TRBJ1-5, with D uncertain. The CDR3 reads CASSFEPNIGPQHF. CDR3 coding DNA: TGCGCCAGCAGCTTCGAACCGAATATTGGGCCCCAGCATTTT.